Listed below are T cell receptor beta chains from one sample, sequenced in a study of T cells in Graves' hyperthyroidism and ophthalmopathy. TCRdb fed the multiplex PCR reads into MiXCR, producing one record per CDR3 protein. This repertoire shows approximately 600,000 distinct CDR3 sequences, under 20% found once; its top ten account for 3.5% to 4%. The sequencing sample was made of blood. These receptors were collected from a woman under 40 with Graves' hyperthyroidism. Both conserved end residues are part of each CDR3. A D gene is named only where the DNA matches it firmly. Expanded clones are given a class, and other clones once, few, many or no size at all.

D gene | J gene | V gene | clone size | CDR3 DNA | CDR3 protein
TRBD1 | TRBJ1-5 | TRBV20-1 | many | TGCAGTGCTATCAGGGGGAATCAGCCCCAGCATTTT | CSAIRGNQPQHF
NA | TRBJ2-7 | TRBV20-1 | few | TGCAGTGCTAGCCTTGAGGGTCTTGGGGACGAGCAGTACTTC | CSASLEGLGDEQYF
NA | TRBJ1-4 | TRBV7-9 | few | TGTGCCAGCAGCTCGATACACGCCGGGACCCGGAATGAAAAACTGTTTTTT | CASSSIHAGTRNEKLFF
NA | TRBJ1-3 | TRBV19 | many | TGTGCCAGTAGATATTCGGGCCGCGGAAACACCATATATTTT | CASRYSGRGNTIYF
NA | TRBJ2-5 | TRBV9 | few | TGTGCCAGCAATACGGAGGGGACCCAAGAGACCCAGTACTTC | CASNTEGTQETQYF
TRBD1 | TRBJ1-2 | TRBV6-1 | many | TGTGCCAGCAGGGTAGACAGGGTTGGTGGCTACACCTTC | CASRVDRVGGYTF
TRBD1 | TRBJ1-2 | TRBV30 | NA | TGTGCCTGGAGTCACAGGGGCGGCTACACCTTC | CAWSHRGGYTF
NA | TRBJ1-1 | TRBV4-1 | NA | TGCGCCAGCAGCCCCTGGGGGGGGCGAAGCACTGAAGCTTTCTTT | CASSPWGGRSTEAFF
NA | TRBJ2-5 | TRBV7-2 | many | TGTGCCAGCAGCTTAGTTTCGGGGTTACCTCGGGAGACCCAGTACTTC | CASSLVSGLPRETQYF
TRBD1 | TRBJ2-2 | TRBV6-1 | few | TGTGCCAGCAGACCCGGGACAGGGGCCACCGGGGAGCTGTTTTTT | CASRPGTGATGELFF
TRBD2 | TRBJ2-2 | TRBV5-1 | NA | TGCGCCAGCGCCAGGACTAGCGGGAGTGGTACCGGGGAGCTGTTTTTT | CASARTSGSGTGELFF
TRBD1 | TRBJ2-7 | TRBV12-3/TRBV12-4 | many | TGTGCCAGCGGGGGGACAGGTTCCCCCTACGAGCAGTACTTC | CASGGTGSPYEQYF
NA | TRBJ1-1 | TRBV19 | few | TGTGCCAGTAGTACTCCCCCGGGGGTCACTGAAGCTTTCTTT | CASSTPPGVTEAFF
NA | TRBJ1-1 | TRBV12-3/TRBV12-4 | many | TGTGCCAGCAGTCCAGGTGTCCAGAACACTGAAGCTTTCTTT | CASSPGVQNTEAFF
TRBD2 | TRBJ2-7 | TRBV5-1 | NA | TGCGCCAGCAGCTCGCTAGCGGGAGACGACGAGCAGTACTTC | CASSSLAGDDEQYF
NA | TRBJ2-2 | TRBV27 | NA | TGTGCCAGCAGTTTTTTCGCCGAGCGAGACACCGGGGAGCTGTTTTTT | CASSFFAERDTGELFF
TRBD1 | TRBJ1-1 | TRBV18 | many | TGTGCCAGCCACGGGACAGGTAGTGGGAACACTGAAGCTTTCTTT | CASHGTGSGNTEAFF
NA | TRBJ1-2 | TRBV4-1 | many | TGCGCCAGCAGCCAAGTCCTGGGAGACTATGGCTACACCTTC | CASSQVLGDYGYTF
TRBD2 | TRBJ2-7 | TRBV28 | NA | TGTGCCAGCAGCTCACTAGCGGGAGAGCTTGGATCCTACGAGCAGTACTTC | CASSSLAGELGSYEQYF
TRBD2 | TRBJ2-1 | TRBV11-2 | many | TGTGCCAGCAGCTCGGGACTAGCGGGAGGGAGGGAGCAGTTCTTC | CASSSGLAGGREQFF
NA | TRBJ1-1 | TRBV14 | NA | TGTGCCAGCAGCCAAGTAATGGTAAATACTGAAGCTTTCTTT | CASSQVMVNTEAFF
NA | TRBJ1-2 | TRBV18 | many | TGTGCCAGCTCACCCGACGGACACTATGGCTACACCTTC | CASSPDGHYGYTF
NA | TRBJ2-2 | TRBV6-5 | few | TGTGCCAGCAGTTACGAGGGGAAGGGGGAGCTGTTTTTT | CASSYEGKGELFF
NA | TRBJ1-5 | TRBV30 | NA | TGTGCCTGGAGTGTGGGGGAACAGCAGCCCCAGCATTTT | CAWSVGEQQPQHF
TRBD2 | TRBJ2-1 | TRBV20-1 | many | TGCAGTGCTAGAGATATAGCGGGAGGGTACAATGAGCAGTTCTTC | CSARDIAGGYNEQFF
TRBD1 | TRBJ2-2 | TRBV7-8 | NA | TGTGCCAGCAGCTCATCAGGGGGCGCGGGCACCGGGGAGCTGTTTTTT | CASSSSGGAGTGELFF
TRBD1 | TRBJ1-1 | TRBV2 | many | TGTGCCAGCACCCGGGACAGGGGTAACACTGAAGCTTTCTTT | CASTRDRGNTEAFF
NA | TRBJ1-1 | TRBV7-8 | many | TGTGCCAGCAGCTTCAGTAGGGGGTGGAATCGGGGGAACACTGAAGCTTTCTTT | CASSFSRGWNRGNTEAFF
NA | TRBJ2-2 | TRBV19 | NA | TGTGCCAGTAGTATTGCCCCTAGCGTACTTAGCGGGGAGCTGTTTTTT | CASSIAPSVLSGELFF
NA | TRBJ2-1 | TRBV7-2 | many | TGTGCCAGCAGCTCTGCAATATACAATGAGCAGTTCTTC | CASSSAIYNEQFF
NA | TRBJ1-1 | TRBV4-2 | NA | TGTGCCAGCAGGAGCCTATTGGACAGTAGACCAAAGAACACTGAAGCTTTCTTT | CASRSLLDSRPKNTEAFF
TRBD2 | TRBJ2-2 | TRBV20-1 | few | TGCAGTGCTAGAGAGGGAGGGTCGTCGGGCGGGGAGCTGTTTTTT | CSAREGGSSGGELFF
NA | TRBJ2-5 | TRBV7-9 | few | TGTGCCAGCAGCTTACAGGGGGAGGCGTGGACCCAGTACTTC | CASSLQGEAWTQYF